The rows below give T cell receptor beta chains drawn from one sample of a study of cytomegalovirus exposure and HLA in healthy donors. Libraries were prepared by immunoSEQ multiplex PCR; TCRdb keeps only in-frame clonotypes and omits some of them. This sample yields under 150,000 clones, of which 68% are seen a single time; around 4% belongs to the top ten. Sequenced material: PBMCs. Receptors were obtained from a man aged 55 to 69 in good health and CMV-seronegative. Each CDR3 is given with its conserved first and last residue.

J | V | CDR3
TRBJ2-1 | TRBV11-1 | CASSLDSGDSYNEQFF
TRBJ2-7 | TRBV10-2 | CASGGTGSYEQYF
TRBJ2-4 | TRBV27 | CASSQGRGNIQYF
TRBJ1-5 | TRBV5-6 | CASSTGTGGQPQHF
TRBJ1-1 | TRBV15 | CATSRDGGVWRTEAFF
TRBJ1-1 | TRBV28 | CASSLWRTEAFF
TRBJ1-5 | TRBV5-4 | CASSLAGGDQPQHF
TRBJ1-5 | TRBV7-9 | CASSHFRGRGNQPQHF
TRBJ2-5 | TRBV10-3 | CAISEALAGGPRETQYF
TRBJ1-2 | TRBV18 | CASSPWDDPGQLLYGYTF
TRBJ2-5 | TRBV2 | CASSPLLADQETQYF
TRBJ2-2 | TRBV7-2 | CASSPAGELGELFF
TRBJ1-1 | TRBV5-1 | CASSKGQGGGTEAFF
TRBJ2-2 | TRBV2 | CASSEGSGGFTGELFF
TRBJ1-1 | TRBV6-6 | CASSYSAGGITEAFF
TRBJ1-1 | TRBV19 | CASSTWGTANTEAFF
TRBJ1-1 | TRBV27 | CASSPRQKMNTEAFF
TRBJ1-1 | TRBV10-3 | CAATTAGNTEAFF
TRBJ1-1 | TRBV5-6 | CASSLGQATEAFF
TRBJ1-6 | TRBV15 | CATSRDRGVSPLHF
TRBJ1-1 | TRBV7-6 | CASSSHGWSRQMNTEAFF
TRBJ2-1 | TRBV2 | CASSVRRGIDNEQFF
TRBJ2-5 | TRBV6-1 | CASKKEPGGGETQYF
TRBJ2-2 | TRBV5-1 | CASSLEVAGNTGELFF
TRBJ2-7 | TRBV5-5 | CASSFRQGAYEQYF
TRBJ2-1 | TRBV19 | CASSIPGGTQGEQFF
TRBJ1-4 | TRBV5-1 | CASSSLTGAGSDEKLFF
TRBJ2-2 | TRBV7-3 | CASSLTPGQGANGELFF
TRBJ2-7 | TRBV18 | CASSPPKGLLYEQYF
TRBJ1-1 | TRBV21-1 | CASSKPRGDEAFF
TRBJ2-7 | TRBV10-3 | CAMGGGGTSYEQYF
TRBJ2-2 | TRBV27 | CASSLSTGVGTGELFF
TRBJ2-7 | TRBV11-2 | CASSLVGRKSYEQYF
TRBJ1-5 | TRBV27 | CASSPPGTGGNQPQHF
TRBJ1-1 | TRBV2 | CASSWDRGFAEAFF
TRBJ2-2 | TRBV27 | CASGNRGLTGELFF
TRBJ2-2 | TRBV5-1 | CASSLELAAGELFF
TRBJ2-5 | TRBV19 | CASSIGTSGRGETQYF
TRBJ1-1 | TRBV29-1 | CSGDLRGRTEAFF
TRBJ1-1 | TRBV30 | CAWSDLQGTTTEAFF
TRBJ1-2 | TRBV19 | CASSITGTGDNYGYTF
TRBJ1-4 | TRBV30 | CAWRGGLDEKLFF
TRBJ2-7 | TRBV25-1 | CASRGGGYEQYF
TRBJ2-7 | TRBV4-3 | CASSQEGASSYEQYF
TRBJ1-1 | TRBV28 | CASSPLDREVAEAFF
TRBJ1-1 | TRBV5-6 | CASSGTGMGTEAFF
TRBJ2-7 | TRBV6-1 | CASSADRAYEQYF
TRBJ2-1 | TRBV6-4 | CASSDPAGGGNEQFF
TRBJ1-1 | TRBV19 | CASSFFATGENTEAFF
TRBJ1-6 | TRBV5-6 | CASSSLGTGRNSPLHF
TRBJ2-1 | TRBV5-6 | CASSFVGNEQFF
TRBJ2-7 | TRBV6-5 | CASSSPLSYEQYF
TRBJ2-5 | TRBV6-6 | CASTVTDSQETQYF
TRBJ1-1 | TRBV27 | CASSWTGNTEAFF
TRBJ2-7 | TRBV7-8 | CASSFPGQGTGSYEQYF
TRBJ1-4 | TRBV6-5 | CASSYRDSPNEKLFF
TRBJ2-1 | TRBV20-1 | CSAREENEQFF